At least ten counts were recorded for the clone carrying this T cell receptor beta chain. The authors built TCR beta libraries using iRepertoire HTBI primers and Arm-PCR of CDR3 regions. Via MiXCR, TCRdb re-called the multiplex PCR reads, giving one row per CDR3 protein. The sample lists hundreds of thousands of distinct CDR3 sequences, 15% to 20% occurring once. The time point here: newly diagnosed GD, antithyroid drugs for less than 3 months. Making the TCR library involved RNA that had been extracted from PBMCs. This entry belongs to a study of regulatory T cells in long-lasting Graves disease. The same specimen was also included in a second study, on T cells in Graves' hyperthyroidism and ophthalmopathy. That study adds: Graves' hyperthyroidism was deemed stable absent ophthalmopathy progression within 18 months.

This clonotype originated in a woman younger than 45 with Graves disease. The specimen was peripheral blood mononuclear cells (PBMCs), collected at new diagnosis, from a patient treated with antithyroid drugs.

The CDR3: CASSPSQETQYF. Written as DNA, the CDR3 is TGTGCCAGCTCACCCTCCCAAGAGACCCAGTACTTC. This chain uses TRBV18 with TRBJ2-5, with unresolved D. The CDR3 is made up of 12 amino acids. The V end lost 3 bases, the J end lost 1 base, and 3 bases lay between the germline ends. From germline, CDR1 is KGHSH and CDR2 LQKENI.